The source of this T cell receptor (beta chain) is a study of blood T cell repertoires in COVID-19. Study background: COVID-19 samples collected from the United States, Italy and Spain covered acute and convalescent phases.

Germline values: CDR1 SNHLY, CDR2 FYNNEI. This CDR3 is built from 15 residues. The V gene lost 1 base and the J gene lost 3 bases, with 9 bases spanning the gap. Produced via immunoSEQ multiplex PCR; TCRdb's table is partial and in-frame only. The table shows about 290,000 clones, with approximately 90% occurring only once. Sequenced input: peripheral blood. The source is a man aged 40-49 years with acute or convalescent COVID-19. This chain connects TRBV2 to TRBJ1-4; the D gene is possibly TRBD1 (6 bases). The CDR3 here is CASSEGQVANEKLFF. CDR3 DNA sequence: TGTGCCAGCAGTGAAGGACAGGTCGCTAATGAAAAACTGTTTTTT.